Each of the 27 T cell receptor beta chains below was sequenced from the same sample in a study of cytomegalovirus exposure and HLA in healthy donors. Primers for the PCR totalled 60 Vbeta and 13 Jbeta. Libraries were prepared by immunoSEQ multiplex PCR; TCRdb keeps only in-frame clonotypes and omits some of them. The sample carries 200,000 or so clones, approximately 80% recorded once. The sample comprised PBMCs. Receptors were obtained from a woman aged 25 to 39 in good health and CMV-seronegative.

V and J are TRBV6-1 and TRBJ2-1, with 10 bases matching TRBD2. The germline V gene encodes CDR1 MNHNS and CDR2 SASEGT. V trimming: 0 bases; J trimming: 7 bases; junction bases outside the gene matches: 6. The CDR3 runs to 16 residues. In nucleotides, the CDR3 is TGTGCCAGCAGTGAAGCCAGCGGGGGGGCCTGGAATGAGCAGTTCTTC. Its translation is CASSEASGGAWNEQFF.

On this clone: The DNA is omitted, as the CDR3 cannot be located on it reliably, and the CDR3 follows TCRdb's listing. The rearrangement links TRBV6-6 to TRBJ1-2; the D segment call TRBD1 is taken from the table without a DNA check. 16 amino acids form the CDR3, both terminal residues included. CDR1 is MNHNY, CDR2 SVGAGI, per germline (reference sequence). The CDR3 protein is CASSYVLFGQGSGYPF.

This clone was recorded a few times. V and J are TRBV14 and TRBJ1-1; 7 bases match TRBD1. Germline V gives CDR1 SGHDN, CDR2 FVKESK. The junction had 5 bases not matched to a gene; V was cut back by 3 bases and J by 1 base. The CDR3 totals 15 residues. For the CDR3, the DNA is TGTGCCAGCAGCCAGGGAACAGGGGCGAACACTGAAGCTTTCTTT. It specifies CASSQGTGANTEAFF.

The V call is TRBV5-4, the J call TRBJ2-7; 7 nucleotides line up with TRBD1. The germline V gene has CDR1 SGHNT and CDR2 YYREEE (reference sequence). This CDR3 contains 14 residues. With 4 bases clipped from V and 3 bases from J, the junction kept 7 bases outside the gene matches. CDR3 DNA: TGTGCCAGCAGCAGGCCGGGACAGAACTACGAGCAGTACTTC. It codes for CASSRPGQNYEQYF.

This rearrangement joins TRBV5-1 to TRBJ2-2; D may be TRBD1 (5 bases). Trimming stripped 3 bases from V and 2 bases from J, with 11 bases between. This CDR3 spans 15 amino acids. Looked up from germline, CDR1 is SGHRS and CDR2 is YFSETQ. The CDR3 spells CASSSDSFNTGELFF. CDR3 DNA sequence: TGCGCCAGCAGCTCAGACAGTTTTAACACCGGGGAGCTGTTTTTT.

The gene calls are TRBV7-6 and TRBJ1-6; 11 bases line up with TRBD1. Germline lookup yields CDR1 SGHVS and CDR2 FNYEAQ. The CDR3 consists of 19 residues. V shed 5 bases, J shed 1 base, and the junction held 10 bases outside the gene matches. The CDR3 loop is CASSPRDRGSPSYNSPLHF. CDR3 nucleotides: TGTGCCAGCAGCCCCCGGGACAGGGGGTCCCCTTCCTATAATTCACCCCTCCACTTT.

This clone appeared once. V and J are TRBV4-1 and TRBJ2-5, with 10 bases matching TRBD2. The end of the DNA is better explained by TRBJ2-7, so the J call may be wrong. Per the germline V gene, CDR1 is MGHRA and CDR2 is YSYEKL. The CDR3 consists of 15 residues. The chain's CDR3 is CASSTRTSGYYEQYF. CDR3 nucleotide sequence: TGCGCCAGCAGCACCAGGACTAGCGGATACTACGAGCAGTACTTC.

The chain is built from TRBV5-6 and TRBJ1-2, with 7 positions matching TRBD1. The trim removed 3 bases at V and 0 bases at J, leaving 11 bases unmatched. CDR1 SGHDT and CDR2 YYEEEE come from the germline V gene. This CDR3 is built from 17 residues. The CDR3 is CASSSPLGTAPNYGYTF. CDR3 in DNA: TGTGCCAGCAGCTCCCCCTTAGGGACAGCCCCTAACTATGGCTACACCTTC.

The chain joins TRBV5-1 to TRBJ2-5; D is perhaps TRBD1 (6 bases). This CDR3 spans 14 amino acids. Between the trimmed V and J ends, which lost 0 bases and 1 base, there was a span of 7 bases. Germline loops: CDR1 SGHRS, CDR2 YFSETQ. The CDR3 spells CASSLDRVQETQYF. In nucleotides, the CDR3 is TGCGCCAGCAGCTTGGACAGGGTCCAAGAGACCCAGTACTTC.

This sequence joins TRBV12-5 and TRBJ2-7; tentative D call: TRBD1 (6 bases). The germline V and J ends were trimmed by 2 bases and 5 bases, with 13 bases remaining between them. The length of the CDR3 is 14 residues. Germline-derived CDR1 and CDR2 are LGHNT and FRNRAP. The CDR3 bases are TGTGCTAGTGGTTTGCAGGGGCTTCGGGACGAGCAGTACTTC. Encoded protein: CASGLQGLRDEQYF.

The gene calls are TRBV29-1 and TRBJ2-1, with D maybe TRBD1 (5 bases). Looked up from germline, CDR1 is SQVTM and CDR2 is ANQGSEA. Trimming left V 3 bases short and J 3 bases short, with 9 bases between. The CDR3 spans 13 residues. The chain's CDR3 is CSVDQDIYNEQFF. DNA for the CDR3: TGCAGCGTTGACCAGGACATCTACAATGAGCAGTTCTTC.

The chain recombines TRBV6-4 with TRBJ2-3, with TRBD2 as a possible D gene (6 bases). The CDR3 contains 17 residues. Trimming stripped 5 bases from V and 0 bases from J, with 18 bases between. Germline V gives CDR1 MRHNA, CDR2 SNTAGT. CDR3 loop: CASSLRGLQASTDTQYF. Here the CDR3 DNA reads TGTGCCAGCAGTTTAAGGGGACTGCAAGCTAGCACAGATACGCAGTATTTT.

This clone was seen once. The chain couples TRBV10-3 to TRBJ2-5; a possible D gene is TRBD1 (5 bases). CDR1 and CDR2 (germline): ENHRY, SYGVKD. The ends were cut back, 10 bases at V and 7 bases at J, with 22 bases in the middle. The CDR3 covers 14 residues. The CDR3 nucleotides are TGTGCCACAATGGCAGGGCATGCTAAGGGGACCCAGTACTTC. This encodes CATMAGHAKGTQYF.

This chain uses TRBV7-2 with TRBJ1-6, with 11 bases lining up with TRBD1. Trimming took 7 bases from V and 1 from J; bases not matched to a gene: 12. CDR1 and CDR2 from the germline V gene are SGHTA and FQGNSA. The CDR3 has 19 amino acids. In DNA form, the CDR3 reads TGTGCCAGCACCCCGGGACAGGGGGTTTTAGGGTCCTATAATTCACCCCTCCACTTT. This codes for CASTPGQGVLGSYNSPLHF.

This rearrangement joins TRBV11-2 to TRBJ2-5; 8 bases are shared with TRBD2. From germline, CDR1 is SGHAT and CDR2 FQNNGV. This CDR3 has 15 residues. With V trimmed by 1 base and J by 2 bases, 3 bases remained unmatched. CDR3 nucleotide sequence: TGTGCCAGCAGCTTAGGCGGGGGGCTTCAAGAGACCCAGTACTTC. Amino acids: CASSLGGGLQETQYF.

This chain connects TRBV10-3 to TRBJ1-4, with D uncertain. This CDR3 region has 14 residues. Trimming cost V 0 bases and J 4 bases, with 6 bases left between them. Germline lookup yields CDR1 ENHRY and CDR2 SYGVKD. The CDR3 DNA follows: TGTGCCATCAGTGAGTCGCACAGTAATGAAAAACTGTTTTTT. Residues: CAISESHSNEKLFF.

The sample holds a few counts of this clone. V and J are TRBV5-1 and TRBJ2-1; possible D gene TRBD2, 6 bases. The V gene lost 0 bases and the J gene lost 9 bases, with 10 bases spanning the gap. Germline V lookup: CDR1 SGHRS, CDR2 YFSETQ. The CDR3 sequence is 13 residues long. CDR3: CASSLGMGGEQFF. As DNA, the CDR3 is TGCGCCAGCAGCTTGGGTATGGGGGGTGAGCAGTTCTTC.

The V call is TRBV19, the J call TRBJ2-5; D perhaps matches TRBD1 (7 bases). The CDR3 sequence is 15 residues long. Germline CDR1 is LNHDA and CDR2 is SQIVND (reference sequence). The germline V and J ends were trimmed by 2 bases and 5 bases, with 15 bases remaining between them. CDR3 sequence (DNA): TGTGCCAGTAGTATACGGACAGGAGGGTGGGAGACCCAGTACTTC. Encoded protein: CASSIRTGGWETQYF.

V usage is TRBV5-1 and J usage is TRBJ2-7; tentatively, D is TRBD2 (5 bases). Germline V gives CDR1 SGHRS, CDR2 YFSETQ. The CDR3 runs 14 residues. The V end was cut by 2 bases, the J end by 0 bases, with 9 bases between. CDR3 amino acids: CASSFGRGSYEQYF. The CDR3 DNA sequence: TGCGCCAGCAGCTTCGGCCGGGGCTCCTACGAGCAGTACTTC.

The chain recombines TRBV7-9 with TRBJ1-1; perhaps TRBD1 as D (5 bases). Germline CDR1 SEHNR, CDR2 FQNEAQ (reference sequence). V gave up 3 bases and J gave up 7 bases, with 12 bases separating them. This CDR3 contains 13 residues. Here the CDR3 reads CASSLGPGYEAFF. The CDR3 bases are TGTGCCAGCAGCTTGGGGCCCGGGTATGAAGCTTTCTTT.

This chain uses TRBV2 with TRBJ1-2, with D maybe TRBD1 (5 bases). Germline CDR1 and CDR2: SNHLY and FYNNEI. Trimming stripped 6 bases from V and 1 base from J, with 15 bases between. This CDR3 contains 15 residues. The CDR3 sequence: CASRSKLQVNYGYTF. The CDR3 nucleotides are TGTGCCAGCAGGAGTAAATTACAGGTTAACTATGGCTACACCTTC.

The rearrangement links TRBV6-1 to TRBJ1-2, with D perhaps matching TRBD1 (6 bases). With 4 bases removed from V and 4 bases from J, the gap between germline ends came to 13 bases. Germline assignment: CDR1 MNHNS and CDR2 SASEGT. The CDR3 spans 14 residues. The CDR3 DNA follows: TGTGCCAGCAGTGTACAGGGAGAGATCTATGGCTACACCTTC. Translation: CASSVQGEIYGYTF.

The chain links TRBV5-6 to TRBJ1-5; 9 bases are a match to TRBD1. Unmatched junction bases numbered 3, after V lost 2 bases and J lost 6 bases. In germline, CDR1 is SGHDT, CDR2 YYEEEE. The CDR3 runs 14 residues. The CDR3 DNA reads TGTGCCAGCAGCTTACAGGGGGCGATTCAGCCCCAGCATTTT. This gives the protein CASSLQGAIQPQHF.

This clone showed up just a few times. The rearrangement joins TRBV7-9 to TRBJ1-5, with 7 bases aligning to TRBD1. Per the germline V gene, CDR1 is SEHNR and CDR2 is FQNEAQ (reference sequence). There are 15 residues in the CDR3. V lost 3 bases and J lost 3; bases outside the gene matches: 5. The CDR3 sequence is CASSFSGTDNQPQHF. The CDR3 DNA reads TGTGCCAGCAGCTTCTCCGGGACAGACAATCAGCCCCAGCATTTT.

The rearrangement joins TRBV5-4 to TRBJ1-2, with TRBD1 matching 12 bases. CDR1 and CDR2 (germline): SGHNT, YYREEE (reference sequence). With V trimmed by 1 base and J by 4 bases, 8 bases remained unmatched. The CDR3 runs to 17 residues. CDR3 in amino acids: CASSLPGQGAPGYGYTF. The CDR3 DNA is TGTGCCAGCAGCTTGCCGGGACAGGGGGCGCCTGGCTATGGCTACACCTTC.

In DNA, the CDR3 is TGCGCCAGCAGCTTGGGACAGGGGGCGCGTAATGAGCAGTTCTTC. Protein: CASSLGQGARNEQFF. The chain employs TRBV5-1 and TRBJ2-1; the match to TRBD1 covers 10 bases. The CDR3 extends over 15 amino acids. CDR1 and CDR2 from the germline V gene are SGHRS and YFSETQ. With 0 bases clipped from V and 7 bases from J, the junction kept 4 bases outside the gene matches.

CDR3 amino acids: CASSLGWGGNKNIQYF. CDR3 DNA: TGCGCCAGCAGCTTGGGGTGGGGGGGCAACAAAAACATTCAGTACTTC. The chain links TRBV5-1 to TRBJ2-4, with a possible D match to TRBD2 (7 bases). The CDR3 sequence is 16 residues long. CDR1 and CDR2 (germline): SGHRS, YFSETQ. V was shortened by 0 bases and J by 3 bases, with 13 bases between the two germline ends.